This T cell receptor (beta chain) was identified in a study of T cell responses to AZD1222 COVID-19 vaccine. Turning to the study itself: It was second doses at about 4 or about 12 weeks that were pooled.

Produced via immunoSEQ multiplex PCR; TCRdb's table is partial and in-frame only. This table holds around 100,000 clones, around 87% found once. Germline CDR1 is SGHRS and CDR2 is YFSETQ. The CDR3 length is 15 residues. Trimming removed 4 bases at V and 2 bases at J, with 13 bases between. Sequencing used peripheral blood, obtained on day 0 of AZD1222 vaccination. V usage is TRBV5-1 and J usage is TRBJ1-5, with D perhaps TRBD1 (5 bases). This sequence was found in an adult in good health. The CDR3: CASSVGPTGNQPQHF. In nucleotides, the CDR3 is TGCGCCAGCAGCGTGGGACCGACGGGCAATCAGCCCCAGCATTTT.